These 15 T cell receptor beta chains came from one sample sequenced in a study of T cells in Graves' hyperthyroidism and ophthalmopathy (dated by TCRdb to between 2018 and 2021). The library was built by means of multiplex PCR. TCRdb names Illumina HiSeq 2000 as the instrument used. Amplification of TCR beta CDR3 regions was carried out from RNA transcripts. The TCR CDR3 was subjected to a first round of RT-PCR using the HTBI primer set and the Qiagen OneStep RT-PCR kit. In-frame beta chains were kept once TCRdb had trimmed the public reads at Q25 with fastp and called clones with MiXCR. Rows are combined by CDR3 protein, so each entry shows the most common genes and DNA. The sample contains approximately 640,000 distinct CDR3 sequences, 45% of them found a single time. The biggest ten clones account for about 7.2% of the sample. The sequenced sample was peripheral blood or thyroid tissue (not recorded which). These receptors originate from an adult man with Graves' disease, either hyperthyroidism or ophthalmopathy (not recorded which).

CDR3 residues: CASSFTIGGQGATGELFF. CDR3 coding DNA: TGTGCCAGCAGCTTCACTATCGGGGGGCAGGGGGCAACCGGGGAGCTGTTTTTT. V and J are TRBV7-2 and TRBJ2-2, with a possible D match to TRBD1 (8 bases). The CDR3 runs to 18 residues. Germline assignment: CDR1 SGHTA and CDR2 FQGNSA. The V end was cut by 3 bases, the J end by 5 bases, with 22 bases between.

This chain joins TRBV15 and TRBJ1-2; 7 nucleotides line up with TRBD1. CDR3 length: 13 residues. J lost 6 bases, V lost 3 bases, and 4 bases had no gene match. Germline V gene lookup returns CDR1 LNHNV and CDR2 YYDKDF (reference sequence). The CDR3 loop is CATSSAGQNGYTF. The DNA for the CDR3 is TGTGCCACCAGCAGTGCGGGACAGAATGGCTACACCTTC.

This sequence joins TRBV10-3 and TRBJ2-7; tentatively, D is TRBD1 or TRBD2 (5 bases each). CDR1 is ENHRY and CDR2 is SYGVKD in the germline V gene. V gave up 8 bases and J gave up 4 bases, with 18 bases separating them. There are 14 residues in the CDR3. The CDR3 DNA is TGTGCCATCTCTCCGGGGCAGACAATTTACGAGCAGTACTTC. It specifies CAISPGQTIYEQYF.

This clonotype was detected a few times. V is TRBV24-1 and J is TRBJ2-7; 7 bases fit TRBD1. J was trimmed by 6 bases and V by 3 bases; bases with no gene match: 13. This CDR3 spans 16 amino acids. Germline CDR1 is KGHDR and CDR2 is SFDVKD. Written as DNA, the CDR3 is TGTGCCACCAGTGATCCCAGGGACAGCGTTTTCGGCGAGCAGTACTTC. It translates to CATSDPRDSVFGEQYF.

This clonotype showed up just a few times. The rearrangement links TRBV5-4 to TRBJ1-6, with TRBD1 matching over 7 bases. The CDR3 covers 16 residues. The germline gives CDR1 SGHNT, CDR2 YYREEE (reference sequence). The ends lost 0 bases at V and 1 base at J; junction bases unmatched: 1. The CDR3 bases are TGTGCCAGCAGCTTGGACAGGGGTTCCTATAATTCACCCCTCCACTTT. Amino acid sequence: CASSLDRGSYNSPLHF.

This clonotype was seen many times. The V call is TRBV7-8, the J call TRBJ2-7; D gene unclear. The CDR3 sequence is 14 residues long. Germline V gives CDR1 SGHVS, CDR2 FQNEAQ. V was pared by 1 base and J by 5 bases, with 12 bases between. This CDR3 reads CASSLVLGADEQYF. DNA for the CDR3: TGTGCCAGCAGCTTAGTTCTAGGTGCCGACGAGCAGTACTTC. Full variable domain (rest looked up from reference TRBV7-8 and TRBJ2-7): GAGVSQSPRYKVAKRGQDVALRCDPISGHVSLFWYQQALGQGPEFLTYFQNEAQLDKSGLPSDRFFAERPEGSVSTLKIQRTQQEDSAVYLCASSLVLGADEQYFGPGTRLTVT.

This clonotype appeared a single time. This chain links TRBV7-9 with TRBJ2-7; D possibly corresponds to TRBD2 (7 bases). Germline values: CDR1 SEHNR, CDR2 FQNEAQ (reference sequence). Trimming stripped 5 bases from V and 7 bases from J, with 21 bases between. The CDR3 length is 15 residues. CDR3 protein: CASSEGGAQGREQYF. In DNA, the CDR3 is TGTGCCAGCAGCGAGGGGGGGGCCCAAGGGAGGGAGCAGTACTTC.

This clonotype has a handful of counts. The CDR3 DNA is TGTGCCAGCAGCTTAGTATCCGGGGGCGTTTATGGCTACACCTTC. Encoded protein: CASSLVSGGVYGYTF. The chain has TRBV7-9 and TRBJ1-2, with a tentative D call TRBD1 (6 bases). Germline assignment: CDR1 SEHNR and CDR2 FQNEAQ (reference sequence). CDR3 length: 15 amino acids. V was clipped by 1 base and J by 5 bases, with 14 bases between them. The variable domain in full, with the rest retrieved from reference TRBV7-9 and TRBJ1-2, is DTGVSQNPRHKITKRGQNVTFRCDPISEHNRLYWYRQTLGQGPEFLTYFQNEAQLEKSRLLSDRFSAERPKGSFSTLEIQRTEQGDSAMYLCASSLVSGGVYGYTFGSGTRLTVV.

This clonotype was observed at least ten times. The chain carries TRBV7-8 and TRBJ1-3; D might be TRBD1 (5 bases). The V gene's germline CDR1 is SGHVS and CDR2 FQNEAQ. This CDR3 comprises 15 residues. Trimming pared 5 bases from V and 0 bases from J, leaving 11 bases between. DNA of the CDR3: TGTGCCAGCAGCCTGGGACGGACCTCTGGAAACACCATATATTTT. Translating it yields CASSLGRTSGNTIYF.

This clonotype appeared many times. V usage is TRBV7-6 and J usage is TRBJ1-3; no clear D. The germline V and J ends were trimmed by 2 bases and 2 bases, with 7 bases remaining between them. This CDR3 is 14 amino acids long. Germline V gene data show CDR1 as SGHVS and CDR2 as FNYEAQ. The CDR3 sequence is CASSLYGTGNTIYF. CDR3 sequence (DNA): TGTGCCAGCAGCTTATACGGGACTGGAAACACCATATATTTT.

The chain links TRBV11-2 to TRBJ2-7, with D possibly TRBD2 on 5 matching bases. There are 13 residues in the CDR3. The V end was cut by 1 base, the J end by 7 bases, with 11 bases between. CDR1 SGHAT and CDR2 FQNNGV come from the germline V gene. CDR3 bases: TGTGCCAGCAGCTTAGCCGGCCAGCGGGAGCAGTACTTC. Amino acid sequence: CASSLAGQREQYF.

Many counts were recorded for this clonotype. The chain couples TRBV2 to TRBJ1-1; D gene ambiguous. The CDR3 is 14 residues long. Per germline, CDR1 SNHLY and CDR2 FYNNEI. V lost 0 bases, J lost 7 bases, and 12 bases lay in between. CDR3: CASSEASATVEAFF. The CDR3 bases are TGTGCCAGCAGTGAAGCGTCGGCGACGGTTGAAGCTTTCTTT.

This clonotype was picked up a small number of times. The V call is TRBV9, the J call TRBJ1-5; D gene unclear. V was clipped by 4 bases and J by 8 bases, with 13 bases between them. The CDR3 spans 13 residues. Per the germline V gene, CDR1 is SGDLS and CDR2 is YYNGEE. In DNA, the CDR3 is TGTGCCAGCAGCCCCGACCTGTCGGAGCCCCAGCATTTT. It yields the protein CASSPDLSEPQHF.

The gene calls are TRBV12-3 or TRBV12-4 and TRBJ1-2; D not resolved. Deletions cut 4 bases from V and 4 bases from J, with 10 bases between. The length of the CDR3 is 13 residues. DNA of the CDR3: TGTGCCAGCAGTTCCGGGAGTTCCTATGGCTACACCTTC. Translating it yields CASSSGSSYGYTF.

V and J are TRBV5-1 and TRBJ1-2, with no clear D. V lost 0 bases and J 8 bases, leaving 11 bases between the germline ends. Germline V CDR1 and CDR2: SGHRS, YFSETQ. The CDR3 runs to 13 residues. Here the CDR3 reads CASSLEAYQGYTF. CDR3 DNA sequence: TGCGCCAGCAGCTTGGAGGCTTATCAAGGCTACACCTTC.